This TCR beta chain emerged from a study of T cell repertoires in aging, cancer and after chemotherapy. Study details: Donor ages fell into six groups from 30 or younger up to 70 or older. Roughly 8.8 million TCR reads made up the full dataset.

TCR beta rearrangements were amplified from peripheral blood genomic DNA. The study's findings and limits: No conclusions about immunological memory after chemotherapy can be drawn from the repertoire data.

A mixed TRB-A/B primer pool amplified rearranged TRB by multiplex touch-down PCR. TCRdb re-derived calls from the multiplex PCR reads in MiXCR, one entry per CDR3 protein. There are roughly 1,500 distinct CDR3 sequences in the sample; about a fifth occur only once, and approximately 42% lies in the top ten. V lost 6 bases and J lost 2, with 10 bases in between. The CDR3 is 13 amino acids. CDR1 is MNHEY, CDR2 SVGAGI, per germline. This clonotype is labeled medium-sized. Antigen specificity is unknown. The genes are TRBV6-5 and TRBJ1-1; D call uncertain. Sequenced: blood. The origin of this receptor is a human donor with a solid tumor. In DNA, the CDR3 is TGTGCCAGCAGATTCCGTTCAAACACTGAAGCTTTCTTT. It is translated as CASRFRSNTEAFF.